The 19 T cell receptor beta chains below all came from one sample that was sequenced in a study (dated by TCRdb to about 2015). The receptor library was made with 5' RACE. The sequencer was an Illumina MiSeq. Using fastp trimming at Q25 and MiXCR clonotype assembly, TCRdb reanalyzed the public sequencing data and kept in-frame beta chains. Duplicate CDR3 protein sequences are folded into a single record with the most common DNA and genes. In this sample the table shows over 30,000 distinct CDR3 sequences, 20% to 30% of which occur a single time. The leading ten clones occupy about 3.7% of the sample. Sequenced sample: naive CD4+ T cells sorted from a lymph node. Interpreted using the paper, the cell subset or site label stands for: naive CD4+ T cells, CD4+CD45RA+CD25-. These receptors all stem from a female donor with breast cancer.

The rearrangement uses TRBV20-1 and TRBJ2-7; 9 bases fit TRBD2. Germline-derived CDR1 and CDR2 are DFQATT and SNEGSKA (reference sequence). There are 15 residues in the CDR3. The junction had 11 bases not matched to a gene; V was cut back by 5 bases and J by 3 bases. The CDR3 loop reads CSAGGLATIVYEQYF. The CDR3 nucleotides are TGCAGTGCTGGCGGACTAGCGACAATCGTCTACGAGCAGTACTTC.

This chain joins TRBV4-1 and TRBJ2-6; 11 bases line up with TRBD2. J lost 0 bases, V lost 4 bases, and 5 bases had no gene match. CDR1 and CDR2 from the germline V gene are MGHRA and YSYEKL. The CDR3 has 18 amino acids. The CDR3 region has the DNA TGCGCCAGCAGCCCGATAGCGGGAGGGGTCTCTGGGGCCAACGTCCTGACTTTC. It is translated as CASSPIAGGVSGANVLTF.

This clonotype has just a few counts. V gene TRBV5-1 combines with J gene TRBJ2-6; D may be TRBD2 (6 bases). Germline V gives CDR1 SGHRS, CDR2 YFSETQ. This CDR3 comprises 17 residues. V was pared by 4 bases and J by 3 bases, with 17 bases between. This CDR3 is CASSLSNLARGANVLTF. CDR3 DNA: TGCGCCAGCAGCCTGAGCAATCTAGCGCGTGGGGCCAACGTCCTGACTTTC.

Sample share makes this clonotype medium-sized. The chain couples TRBV12-3 or TRBV12-4 to TRBJ2-5; the D is unclear. There are 13 residues in the CDR3. Trimming stripped 0 bases from V and 5 bases from J, with 7 bases between. CDR3 sequence reads: CASSLAVWETQYF. The DNA of the CDR3 is TGTGCCAGCAGTTTAGCCGTCTGGGAGACCCAGTACTTC.

To note about this clonotype: A read error may be the cause here, since a much bigger clone is one base away. This rearrangement joins TRBV9 to TRBJ2-1; 10 bases match TRBD2. CDR1 is SGDLS and CDR2 is YYNGEE in the germline V gene. The CDR3 loop spans 16 amino acids. In nucleotides, the CDR3 is TGTTCCAGCAGCGTAGGTCAGCGGGGGGGCAACAATGAGCAGTTCTTC. Translated: CSSSVGQRGGNNEQFF. The full variable domain, its missing parts supplied by reference TRBV9 and TRBJ2-1, is DSGVTQTPKHLITATGQRVTLRCSPRSGDLSVYWYQQSLDQGLQFLIQYYNGEERAKGNILERFSAQQFPDLHSELNLSSLELGDSALYFCSSSVGQRGGNNEQFFGPGTRLTVL.

Turning to this clonotype: With a much larger clone just one base away, this may be a read error. The J gene is TRBJ2-6, the V gene TRBV5-6, with unresolved D. Looked up from germline, CDR1 is SGHDT and CDR2 is YYEEEE. The CDR3 loop spans 13 amino acids. The CDR3 DNA sequence: TGTGCCGGCAGCCCTTCTGGGGCCAACGTCCTGACTTTC. This sequence encodes CAGSPSGANVLTF.

Concerning this clonotype: Being one base from a much bigger clone, this may be a read error. The chain joins TRBV9 to TRBJ1-2, with D possibly TRBD1 on 5 matching bases. This CDR3 is built from 14 residues. The V gene's germline CDR1 is SGDLS and CDR2 YYNGEE. The CDR3 DNA reads as TGTGCCAGCAGCGTCGGCTTGGGGCGTAATGGCTGCACCTTC. This gives the protein CASSVGLGRNGCTF.

This clonotype was counted only a few times. V gene TRBV12-3 or TRBV12-4 combines with J gene TRBJ1-5, with 9 nucleotides matching TRBD1. Trimming at V came to 5 bases and at J to 6 bases, leaving 8 bases not matched to a gene. The CDR3 spans 15 residues. The CDR3 nucleotides read TGTGCCAGCAGTCGCCCGGGACAGGGTGCTCAGCCCCAGCATTTT. It is translated as CASSRPGQGAQPQHF.

V and J are TRBV6-5 and TRBJ2-1; a weak D match, TRBD2 (5 bases). This CDR3 contains 14 residues. Trimming cost V 0 bases and J 5 bases, with 8 bases left between them. The germline CDR1 and CDR2 sequences are MNHEY and SVGAGI. The CDR3 loop is CASSYSASHNEQFF. In DNA form, the CDR3 reads TGTGCCAGCAGTTACTCGGCTAGCCACAATGAGCAGTTCTTC.

The chain uses TRBV10-3 and TRBJ2-5; D is perhaps TRBD1 (5 bases). Germline values: CDR1 ENHRY, CDR2 SYGVKD. V lost 3 bases, J lost 0 bases, and 20 bases lay in between. The CDR3 contains 18 residues. The CDR3 protein is CAISDRRANAKYQETQYF. The CDR3 DNA reads TGTGCCATCAGTGATCGCAGGGCTAACGCCAAATACCAAGAGACCCAGTACTTC.

Written as DNA, the CDR3 is TGCAGTGCTTATAACGACAATTACAATGAGCAGTTCTTC. It is translated as CSAYNDNYNEQFF. This chain joins TRBV20-1 and TRBJ2-1; D gene uncertain. This CDR3 comprises 13 residues. Germline values: CDR1 DFQATT, CDR2 SNEGSKA (reference sequence). Between the trimmed V and J ends, which lost 5 bases and 4 bases, there was a span of 12 bases.

The chain employs TRBV20-1 and TRBJ2-4; 7 nucleotides line up with TRBD2. The length of the CDR3 is 14 residues. Looked up from germline, CDR1 is DFQATT and CDR2 is SNEGSKA (reference sequence). After removal of 5 bases from V and 3 bases from J, the junction contained 7 bases not matched to a gene. The CDR3 DNA is TGCAGTGCTCATCCTAGCGGACGCAAAAACATTCAGTACTTC. Translated, it gives CSAHPSGRKNIQYF.

Notes on this clonotype: A clone one base away is much larger, so this may be a read error. The V and J genes are TRBV12-3 or TRBV12-4 and TRBJ2-5, with D perhaps matching TRBD1 (5 bases). V shed 6 bases and J shed 5 bases, with 10 bases lying between them. This CDR3 has 12 residues. DNA for the CDR3: TGTGCCAGCAGCAGGGATATGGAGACCCAGTACTTC. Translating gives CASSRDMETQYF.

The chain joins TRBV20-1 to TRBJ2-2; D is perhaps TRBD1 (6 bases). The CDR3 sequence is 13 residues long. V lost 7 bases to trimming and J lost 5 bases, with 14 bases between them. CDR1 and CDR2 from the germline V gene are DFQATT and SNEGSKA (reference sequence). The CDR3 coding sequence is TGCAGTGTCCAGGGGCGCCGTACCGGGGAGCTGTTTTTT. Its protein product is CSVQGRRTGELFF.

The rearrangement uses TRBV7-9 and TRBJ2-7, with D possibly being TRBD2 (5 bases). The CDR3 is 13 residues long. Germline lookup yields CDR1 SEHNR and CDR2 FQNEAQ (reference sequence). V dropped 2 bases and J dropped 6 bases, with 11 bases sitting between them. CDR3 in DNA: TGTGCCAGCAGCTTATCCGACGGGATCGAGCAGTACTTC. This codes for CASSLSDGIEQYF.

This clonotype has only a few counts. This chain uses TRBV29-1 with TRBJ2-5; no definite D call. Trimming left V 5 bases short and J 4 bases short, with 14 bases between. Looked up from germline, CDR1 is SQVTM and CDR2 is ANQGSEA. CDR3 length: 13 residues. The CDR3 sequence: CSVWRGIGETQYF. The CDR3 region has the DNA TGCAGCGTTTGGCGCGGTATAGGAGAGACCCAGTACTTC.

This sequence joins TRBV28 and TRBJ2-7, with D perhaps TRBD2 (6 bases). Per germline, CDR1 MDHEN and CDR2 SYDVKM. Trimming shortened V by 7 bases and J by 0 bases, and 19 bases separated the two germline ends. The CDR3 has 16 amino acids. The DNA of the CDR3 is TGTGCCAGCACTCCGGCCGGGACTCCTAGCTCCTACGAGCAGTACTTC. Translated, it gives CASTPAGTPSSYEQYF.

The chain is built from TRBV21-1 and TRBJ1-5. TRBV21-1 is a pseudogene locus. This CDR3 contains 13 residues. The CDR3 coding sequence is TGTGCCAGCAGCACGGTTGGCAATCAGCCCCAGCATTTT. Encoded protein: CASSTVGNQPQHF.

This clonotype was counted between two and nine times. The chain employs TRBV7-2 and TRBJ2-3; D unresolved. Trimming cost V 5 bases and J 2 bases, with 5 bases left between them. Germline loops: CDR1 SGHTA, CDR2 FQGNSA. CDR3 length equals 12 residues. The CDR3 coding sequence is TGTGCCAGCAGCCCCTCCACAGATACGCAGTATTTT. Translation gives CASSPSTDTQYF.